The following is a TCR beta chain sequence with its context. This entry belongs to a study of blood T cell repertoires in COVID-19. The overall study: Spain, Italy and the United States supplied samples that represented acute and convalescent COVID-19.

Per the original methods: Estimation of nucleated cell counts was performed using reference gene primer amplification. Libraries were prepared by immunoSEQ multiplex PCR; TCRdb keeps only in-frame clonotypes and omits some of them. V, J and clone size are taken as reported in that table, and D and trimming were inferred from the DNA itself. The profile shows 120,000 to 150,000 clones, around 80% of them singletons. The CDR3 has 13 residues. The V and J ends lost 4 bases and 4 bases respectively, with 8 bases between them. Germline V gene lookup returns CDR1 GTSNPN and CDR2 SVGIG (reference sequence).

The rearrangement uses TRBV30 and TRBJ1-6; D is perhaps TRBD1 (5 bases). Material: peripheral blood. The clonotype was recovered from a man in his 60s with acute or convalescent COVID-19. The CDR3 bases are TGTGCCTGGACCGGGACTTATAATTCACCCCTCCACTTT. Translating it yields CAWTGTYNSPLHF.